Shown below are 12 T cell receptor beta chains from a single sample sequenced in a study of blood T cell repertoires in COVID-19. TCRdb's table, derived via immunoSEQ multiplex PCR, lists solely in-frame clones and lacks some. The sample comprises approximately 260,000 clones, roughly 85% of which are singletons, and approximately 10% rests with the top ten. Sample: peripheral blood. These receptor sequences come from a woman in her seventies with acute or convalescent COVID-19.

The chain couples TRBV5-1 to TRBJ2-7, with 13 bases matching TRBD2. The ends lost 4 bases at V and 2 bases at J; junction bases unmatched: 9. The germline V gene has CDR1 SGHRS and CDR2 YFSETQ. This CDR3 has 17 amino acids. CDR3 bases: TGCGCCAGCAGCACGATCGGGACTAGCGGGGTAACCTACGAGCAGTACTTC. Amino acids: CASSTIGTSGVTYEQYF.

V usage is TRBV6-5 and J usage is TRBJ1-5; 8 bases align to TRBD1. The germline CDR1 and CDR2 sequences are MNHEY and SVGAGI. V lost 6 bases, J lost 1 base, and 5 bases stayed unmatched. This CDR3 is built from 15 residues. CDR3 in DNA: TGTGCCAGCAGCGTGACAGGGGTGAGCAATCAGCCCCAGCATTTT. It is translated as CASSVTGVSNQPQHF.

This chain connects TRBV2 to TRBJ2-3; 12 bases match TRBD2. Germline CDR1 reads SNHLY; CDR2 reads FYNNEI. V lost 6 bases to trimming and J lost 0 bases; unmatched junction nucleotides: 13. This CDR3 is 19 amino acids long. DNA for the CDR3: TGTGCCAGCAGCTTGACTAGCGGGGGCCCCTTATCTAGCACAGATACGCAGTATTTT. Its protein is CASSLTSGGPLSSTDTQYF.

The chain carries TRBV23-1 and TRBJ1-2; no reliable D call. TRBV23-1 is an ORF for which the function is uncertain. Trimming removed 3 bases from V and 6 bases from J, with 20 bases in between. This CDR3 has 16 residues. The CDR3 loop reads CASSQRRPPRQDGYTF. The CDR3, as DNA: TGCGCCAGCAGTCAGCGGAGGCCGCCGAGGCAGGATGGCTACACCTTC.

The gene calls are TRBV28 and TRBJ1-1, with TRBD1 identical over 7 bases. The ends lost 5 bases at V and 5 bases at J; junction bases unmatched: 2. Germline loops: CDR1 MDHEN, CDR2 SYDVKM. There are 12 residues in the CDR3. The CDR3 sequence is CASSETGTEAFF. DNA for the CDR3: TGTGCCAGCAGTGAGACAGGGACTGAAGCTTTCTTT.

The chain joins TRBV5-1 to TRBJ2-2, with D tentatively TRBD2 (5 bases). The CDR3 extends over 15 amino acids. Germline V gene sequence: CDR1 SGHRS, CDR2 YFSETQ. V lost 1 base and J lost 1, with 8 bases in between. As DNA, the CDR3 is TGCGCCAGCAGCTTGCTGGCGGGGAACACCGGGGAGCTGTTTTTT. This sequence encodes CASSLLAGNTGELFF.

The V and J genes are TRBV30 and TRBJ2-1, with a tentative D call TRBD2 (5 bases). Germline-derived CDR1 and CDR2 are GTSNPN and SVGIG (reference sequence). With 8 bases removed from V and 3 bases from J, the gap between germline ends came to 17 bases. CDR3 length: 14 amino acids. The CDR3 DNA reads as TGTGCCATAGCGCAAGGGTCTCTCTACAATGAGCAGTTCTTC. This encodes CAIAQGSLYNEQFF.

V and J are TRBV19 and TRBJ1-2; 8 bases line up with TRBD1. The CDR3 totals 13 residues. Germline V gives CDR1 LNHDA, CDR2 SQIVND (reference sequence). V trimming: 2 bases; J trimming: 6 bases; junction bases outside the gene matches: 2. The CDR3 DNA reads as TGTGCCAGTAGTATACAGGGGGCTCATGGCTACACCTTC. This encodes CASSIQGAHGYTF.

The chain uses TRBV30 and TRBJ2-6; 10 nucleotides agree with TRBD1. This CDR3 is built from 15 residues. The trim removed 3 bases at V and 4 bases at J, leaving 3 bases unmatched. Germline V lookup: CDR1 GTSNPN, CDR2 SVGIG (reference sequence). This chain's CDR3 is CAWRTGGRGANVLTF. The CDR3 region has the DNA TGTGCCTGGAGGACAGGGGGCCGGGGGGCCAACGTCCTGACTTTC.

V usage is TRBV5-1 and J usage is TRBJ2-7; TRBD1 aligns across 10 bases. The V and J ends lost 0 bases and 4 bases, in that order; junction bases with no gene match: 7. Germline CDR1 SGHRS, CDR2 YFSETQ. There are 16 residues in the CDR3. CDR3 region: CASSLGGQGNPYEQYF. CDR3 nucleotides: TGCGCCAGCAGCTTGGGGGGACAGGGGAATCCTTACGAGCAGTACTTC.

The J gene is TRBJ1-5, the V gene TRBV27; TRBD1 matches at 8 bases. Trimming removed 5 bases from V and 0 bases from J; junction bases left unmatched: 12. Germline V gene data show CDR1 as MNHEY and CDR2 as SMNVEV (reference sequence). The CDR3 runs to 18 residues. As DNA, the CDR3 is TGTGCCAGCAGTGGAACAGGGGGAAATGTGTATAGCAATCAGCCCCAGCATTTT. Translated: CASSGTGGNVYSNQPQHF.

The V call is TRBV19, the J call TRBJ1-2; D might be TRBD1 (5 bases). The germline V and J ends were trimmed by 6 bases and 2 bases, with 10 bases remaining between them. CDR3 size: 13 residues. In germline, CDR1 is LNHDA, CDR2 SQIVND (reference sequence). CDR3 in DNA: TGTGCCAGTAGGAAAGGGGAAAACTATGGCTACACCTTC. Its translation: CASRKGENYGYTF.